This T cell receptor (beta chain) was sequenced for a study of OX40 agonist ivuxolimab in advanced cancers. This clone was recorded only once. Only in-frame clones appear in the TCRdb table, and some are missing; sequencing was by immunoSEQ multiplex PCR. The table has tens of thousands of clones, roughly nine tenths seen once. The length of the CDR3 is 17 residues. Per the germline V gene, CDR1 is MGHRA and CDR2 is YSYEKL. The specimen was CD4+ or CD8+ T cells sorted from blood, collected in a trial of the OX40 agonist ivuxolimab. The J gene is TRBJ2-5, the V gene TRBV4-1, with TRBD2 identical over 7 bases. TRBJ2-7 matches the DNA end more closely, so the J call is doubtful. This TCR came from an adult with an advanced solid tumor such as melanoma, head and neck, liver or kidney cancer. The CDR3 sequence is CASSPPRGAGKIYEQYF. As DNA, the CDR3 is TGCGCCAGCAGCCCCCCGAGGGGAGCGGGGAAGATCTACGAGCAGTACTTC.